Described below is a single TCR beta chain sequence and its context. Its antigen is not identified. Researchers used two-round multiplex PCR to amplify TCR beta CDR3 starting from genomic DNA. Primers targeting each individual TRBV and TRBJ gene were applied in first-round PCR. Each CDR3 protein gets one entry after TCRdb re-called the multiplex PCR reads with MiXCR. The data show about 35,000 distinct CDR3 sequences, 30% to 35% seen once. From germline, CDR1 is MDHEN and CDR2 SYDVKM. Trimming stripped 2 bases from V and 4 bases from J, with 20 bases between. The length of the CDR3 is 17 residues. The sample originates from a study of prognosis after radiotherapy for stage I lung cancer. Study-wide findings and caveats: Among patients who developed distant metastases, Shannon entropy after stereotactic body radiation therapy was lower.

The TCR sequence derives from a donor older than 45 with non-small cell lung cancer. Here the sequenced sample was PBMCs, taken before or after stereotactic body radiation therapy (not recorded which). The chain joins TRBV28 to TRBJ1-2, with D unresolved. Written as DNA, the CDR3 is TGTGCCAGCAGTTTAGTGGTCTACAGCCAGATTCCCTATGGCTACACCTTC. It yields the protein CASSLVVYSQIPYGYTF.